One and the same sample provided the 11 T cell receptor beta chains below, sequenced in a study of shared clonotypes between healthy human individuals. Libraries were prepared by immunoSEQ multiplex PCR; TCRdb keeps only in-frame clonotypes and omits some of them. The table has 2 million to 3 million clones, 93% seen once. The sample consisted of naive CD4+ T cells from PBMCs. Noted subset: CD45RA+ positively selected. All receptors derive from a man aged 18-30 years in good health. Some clones in this sample may be carry-over from other donors' samples.

The chain is built from TRBV28 and TRBJ1-4, with 7 positions matching TRBD1. J lost 10 bases, V lost 4 bases, and 6 bases had no gene match. The CDR3 is made up of 13 amino acids. Germline lookup yields CDR1 MDHEN and CDR2 SYDVKM. The CDR3 coding sequence is TGTGCCAGCAGTTCCCCCCAGGGGGGAAAACTGTTTTTT. It codes for CASSSPQGGKLFF.

The rearrangement links TRBV5-1 to TRBJ2-3; the match to TRBD1 covers 10 bases. Germline-derived CDR1 and CDR2 are SGHRS and YFSETQ. CDR3 length equals 17 residues. Trimming cost V 2 bases and J 1 base; bases outside gene matches: 7. The CDR3 reads CASSLRGQGIGTDTQYF. CDR3 coding DNA: TGCGCCAGCAGCTTACGGGGACAGGGGATTGGCACAGATACGCAGTATTTT.

This chain uses TRBV28 with TRBJ1-3; D is uncertain. In germline, CDR1 is MDHEN, CDR2 SYDVKM. The CDR3 is 14 residues long. Trimming took off 3 bases at V and 4 bases at J, with 10 bases between the two ends. The CDR3 coding sequence is TGTGCCAGCAGTTTTGTGGCGTCAGGAAACACCATATATTTT. It yields the protein CASSFVASGNTIYF.

The chain recombines TRBV28 with TRBJ1-1; 10 positions match TRBD1. Per the germline V gene, CDR1 is MDHEN and CDR2 is SYDVKM. V was pared by 6 bases and J by 3 bases, with 7 bases of the junction left unmatched. The CDR3 has 15 amino acids. Written as DNA, the CDR3 is TGTGCCAGCAGGGCTTTGGGACAGGGGTACACTGAAGCTTTCTTT. This codes for CASRALGQGYTEAFF. Together with reference TRBV28 and TRBJ1-1, the CDR3 gives the full variable domain: DVKVTQSSRYLVKRTGEKVFLECVQDMDHENMFWYRQDPGLGLRLIYFSYDVKMKEKGDIPEGYSVSREKKERFSLILESASTNQTSMYLCASRALGQGYTEAFFGQGTRLTVV.

The gene calls are TRBV28 and TRBJ1-4, with 8 positions matching TRBD1. Germline trimming cut 5 bases from V and 8 bases from J; bases unmatched to any gene: 10. Looked up from germline, CDR1 is MDHEN and CDR2 is SYDVKM. The CDR3 runs to 15 residues. CDR3 region: CASSGSDRGLEKLFF. CDR3 bases: TGTGCCAGCAGTGGCTCCGACAGGGGTTTAGAAAAACTGTTTTTT.

The chain carries TRBV4-2 and TRBJ2-7; a possible D gene is TRBD2 (5 bases). Germline loops: CDR1 LGHNA, CDR2 YNFKEQ. V lost 3 bases and J 3 bases, leaving 21 bases between the germline ends. The CDR3 loop spans 17 amino acids. CDR3 DNA sequence: TGTGCCAGCAGCCATGGCTCGGGCGGGCCCGAAAGCTACGAGCAGTACTTC. Amino acids: CASSHGSGGPESYEQYF.

The V call is TRBV19, the J call TRBJ2-2; 9 bases are shared with TRBD1. Germline assignment: CDR1 LNHDA and CDR2 SQIVND (reference sequence). The CDR3 is 16 residues long. V was pared by 7 bases and J by 1 base, with 7 bases of the junction left unmatched. The CDR3 spells CASKRAGQGNTGELFF. CDR3 coding DNA: TGTGCCAGTAAACGAGCGGGACAGGGGAACACCGGGGAGCTGTTTTTT.

This chain links TRBV9 with TRBJ2-1; the match to TRBD2 covers 7 bases. Germline lookup yields CDR1 SGDLS and CDR2 YYNGEE. The CDR3 consists of 22 residues. V lost 0 bases and J lost 6; bases outside the gene matches: 27. CDR3 sequence: CASSVVTSGASGGAQRVNEQFF. The CDR3 bases are TGTGCCAGCAGCGTAGTTACGAGTGGGGCTAGCGGAGGGGCCCAGAGAGTCAATGAGCAGTTCTTC.

This clone was detected once. The rearrangement joins TRBV28 to TRBJ1-2; a weak D match, TRBD1 (5 bases). The V gene's germline CDR1 is MDHEN and CDR2 SYDVKM. Trimming stripped 4 bases from V and 12 bases from J, with 12 bases between. The CDR3 is 11 residues long. CDR3: CASSSGLGDTF. The DNA for the CDR3 is TGTGCCAGCAGTTCCGGGTTGGGGGACACCTTC.

The CDR3 loop reads CASSSSGVTYNEQFF. The CDR3 coding sequence is TGTGCCAGCAGCTCAAGCGGGGTCACCTACAATGAGCAGTTCTTC. The rearrangement links TRBV7-3 to TRBJ2-1, with 7 positions matching TRBD2. CDR3 size: 15 residues. J lost 2 bases, V lost 4 bases, and 5 bases had no gene match. The germline CDR1 and CDR2 sequences are SGHTA and FQGTGA.

The rearrangement links TRBV9 to TRBJ1-1; TRBD1 might be the D (5 bases). The V end lost 0 bases, the J end lost 1 base, and 16 bases lay between the germline ends. This CDR3 has 17 amino acids. CDR1 is SGDLS and CDR2 is YYNGEE in the germline V gene. The CDR3 DNA sequence: TGTGCCAGCAGCGTAGTGGACATCCGGGGGACGAACACTGAAGCTTTCTTT. Encoded protein: CASSVVDIRGTNTEAFF.